The entry below gives a single T cell receptor beta chain sequence along with its context. This clone was picked up a small number of times. Its antigen remains undetermined. Qualities for individual bases were not recorded, and no much larger clone is one base off. Per the germline V gene, MNHNS is the CDR1 and SASEGT is the CDR2. V is reduced by 5 bases and J by 4 bases, leaving a spacing of 14 bases between them. The CDR3 has 14 amino acids, counting the end cysteine and phenylalanine. Solely the CDR3 DNA is kept, with 42 bases framed from the first base. All of the isolated RNA was reverse transcribed with the High Capacity cDNA Reverse Transcription Kit, so expressed TCRB transcripts were sequenced. Deep immunoSEQ sequencing was performed on naive, central memory and regulatory T cell samples, with an average of around 3.5 million total reads per sample. Sorted cells were lysed in RLT buffer, and RNA was extracted using DNase-treated RNeasy Micro or Mini kits according to cell number. Each cell subset was processed separately to prevent cross-contamination, with patient and healthy donor samples processed together. The immunoSEQ multiplex PCR was used to amplify TCRB sequences from cDNA, yielding 87-bp fragments that span the CDR3 region. Sequencing of the amplicons was done on the Illumina HiSeq platform. Per the source publication's procedure: PCR bias was computationally corrected using synthetic template baselines, reads within Hamming distance 2 were collapsed, and singletons that could not be merged were discarded. Reads were aligned against IMGT to assign V, D and J genes, CDR3 length and insertions or deletions at six rearrangement sites. Within each subset, clonotype counts were normalized to the number of sorted cells before true diversity and Gini coefficients were calculated with the tcR R package. Repertoire sharing was quantified using the overlap coefficient calculated on TCRB nucleotide sequences. Out-of-frame TCRB sequences from naive cells were analyzed to stand in for the pre-selection repertoire. TCRdb holds this immuneACCESS table with in-frame rearrangements only. Some clones are missing; in checked studies, unresolved V genes explain under half, and the rest has no known cause. The V and J calls and the clone size are those of that table, but D and trimming were determined from the DNA. The sample yields hundreds of thousands of clones; 10% to 15% were counted once. The ten largest clones take up 0.017% of the sample.

Each donor gave one peripheral blood draw, roughly 110 mL on average, collected into heparinised tubes. A BD FACSAria II and a panel including CD45RO, CCR7, CD25, CD127, CD95 and CD27 were used to sort naive, central memory, regulatory and stem cell-like memory CD4+ T cells. All sorted populations exceeded 98% purity. PBMCs were isolated right away by Lymphoprep density gradient centrifugation and were stained directly, without culture. To minimize batch effects, samples were stained and sorted in pairs, one healthy donor with one patient per experiment. The source of the sample is a study of beta chain features in type 1 diabetes (dated by TCRdb to the late 2010s). Regarding the research as a whole: No differences in mean age, gender distribution, total cell number or subset yield were found between patients and healthy donors. A total of 85 million to 140 million sorted cells were examined across all samples, and a strong correlation was observed between cell number per subset and RNA yield. The study compared TCRB repertoires of sorted circulating CD4+ T cell subsets between recently diagnosed type 1 diabetes patients and matched healthy donors. Regulatory and stem cell-like memory subsets were obtained from only 8 patients and roughly eight healthy donors, while naive and central memory subsets were obtained from all 30 or so donors. What the work shows at the level of the full study, not this receptor alone: Shorter templates might be favored by PCR, yet because patient and control samples were amplified and corrected together, any such skew would affect both groups equally. HLA sub-analyses involved small numbers of individuals, so any influence of HLA type on TCRB rearrangement remained unresolved. A moderate but significant shortening of TCRB CDR3 length was observed in type 1 diabetes patients in all four CD4+ subsets. Naive, central memory and regulatory TCRB repertoires appeared to be more similar among patients than among healthy donors. Patients with type 1 diabetes made fewer insertions and deleted more nucleotides at VDJ recombination sites, implying thymic rearrangement abnormalities. Sequencing cDNA rather than genomic DNA could over-represent highly expressing activated cells, although activation and CD3 levels did not differ between groups.

Rearrangement joined TRBV6-1 to TRBJ1-1, with the D gene call left open. The sample consisted of naive CD4+ T cells from blood. The cell subset or site label, as the study defines it: true naive CD4+ T cells. The sequence was obtained from a man aged 18 to 30 in good health. The bases read TGTGCCAGCAGTTGGGAGGTACTGGGCACTGAAGCTTTCTTT. It encodes CASSWEVLGTEAFF.